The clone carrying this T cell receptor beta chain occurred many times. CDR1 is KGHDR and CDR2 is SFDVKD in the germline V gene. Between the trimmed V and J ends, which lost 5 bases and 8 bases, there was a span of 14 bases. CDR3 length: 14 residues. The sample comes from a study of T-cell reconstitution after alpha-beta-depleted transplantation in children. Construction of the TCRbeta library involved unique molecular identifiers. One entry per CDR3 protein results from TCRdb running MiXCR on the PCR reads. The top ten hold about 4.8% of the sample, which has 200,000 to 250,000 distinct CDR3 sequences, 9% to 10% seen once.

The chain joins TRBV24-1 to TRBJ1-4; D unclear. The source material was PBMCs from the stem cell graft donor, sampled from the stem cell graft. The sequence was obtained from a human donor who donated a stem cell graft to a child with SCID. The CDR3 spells CATSGQEDSEKLFF. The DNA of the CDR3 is TGTGCCACCAGTGGGCAGGAGGACTCCGAAAAACTGTTTTTT.